A single sample gave rise to the 18 T cell receptor beta chains below, sequenced in a study of CD8+ T cells in alopecia areata. RNA extraction and reverse transcription yielded cDNA as sequencing template. Data came from immunoSEQ multiplex PCR; TCRdb stores just in-frame clones and leaves some out. The sample contains about 150,000 clones, around half of which appear only once. This specimen was CD8+ T cells sorted from blood, taken at week 0. The source of these receptors is a human donor with alopecia areata.

This rearrangement joins TRBV4-3 to TRBJ2-1, with D hard to call. Trimming left V 1 base short and J 6 bases short, with 19 bases between. Germline CDR1 is LGHNA and CDR2 is YSLEER. The CDR3 runs 17 residues. CDR3 sequence reads: CASSQGPSVEHVNEQFF. The CDR3 DNA reads as TGCGCCAGCAGCCAAGGGCCTTCTGTGGAGCACGTCAATGAGCAGTTCTTC.

The rearrangement joins TRBV6-5 to TRBJ2-2; 7 bases agree with TRBD1. J gave up 8 bases and V 8 bases, and 8 bases lay outside the gene matches. The CDR3 runs to 13 residues. Germline V gives CDR1 MNHEY, CDR2 SVGAGI. The CDR3, as DNA: TGTGCCAGCCGAGCAGGGGGAACGGGGGAGCTGTTTTTT. It specifies CASRAGGTGELFF.

This chain connects TRBV30 to TRBJ1-1; D is undetermined. Germline-derived CDR1 and CDR2 are GTSNPN and SVGIG (reference sequence). This CDR3 spans 12 amino acids. V lost 4 bases and J 4 bases, leaving 10 bases between the germline ends. CDR3 sequence: CAWTTMGTEAFF. The CDR3 nucleotides read TGTGCCTGGACTACCATGGGCACTGAAGCTTTCTTT. Based on the CDR3 plus reference TRBV30 and TRBJ1-1, the full variable domain is SQTIHQWPATLVQPVGSPLSLECTVEGTSNPNLYWYRQAAGRGLQLLFYSVGIGQISSEVPQNLSASRPQDRQFILSSKKLLLSDSGFYLCAWTTMGTEAFFGQGTRLTVV.

V gene TRBV6-6 combines with J gene TRBJ2-2, with a weak D call TRBD2 (5 bases). The CDR3 loop spans 16 amino acids. In germline, CDR1 is MNHNY, CDR2 SVGAGI (reference sequence). V was clipped by 4 bases and J by 2 bases, with 14 bases between them. The CDR3 DNA is TGTGCCAGCAGTTCATCGCTAAGCGGAAACACCGGGGAGCTGTTTTTT. It specifies CASSSSLSGNTGELFF.

This rearrangement joins TRBV20-1 to TRBJ1-2, with TRBD1 matching over 7 bases. Germline-derived CDR1 and CDR2 are DFQATT and SNEGSKA (reference sequence). Trimming took 5 bases from V and 9 from J; bases not matched to a gene: 6. This CDR3 has 11 residues. The CDR3 is CSAGDSRSYTF. The CDR3 coding sequence is TGCAGTGCTGGGGACAGTCGAAGCTACACCTTC.

The chain employs TRBV5-1 and TRBJ2-3; 9 positions match TRBD1. Germline loops: CDR1 SGHRS, CDR2 YFSETQ. Trimming at V came to 6 bases and at J to 3 bases, leaving 5 bases not matched to a gene. The CDR3 spans 14 residues. The CDR3 is CASTTGGSTDTQYF. DNA for the CDR3: TGCGCCAGCACTACAGGGGGCTCGACAGATACGCAGTATTTT.

The V and J genes are TRBV7-6 and TRBJ1-5; TRBD1 might be the D (5 bases). V lost 1 base to trimming and J lost 1 base, with 8 bases between them. The CDR3 is made up of 15 amino acids. CDR1 and CDR2 from the germline V gene are SGHVS and FNYEAQ. The CDR3 nucleotides are TGTGCCAGCAGCTTAGATGGGGGAAGCAATCAGCCCCAGCATTTT. Protein product: CASSLDGGSNQPQHF.

The rearrangement joins TRBV7-9 to TRBJ1-2, with TRBD1 as a possible D gene (6 bases). Germline V gene data show CDR1 as SEHNR and CDR2 as FQNEAQ (reference sequence). The V end lost 7 bases, the J end lost 6 bases, and 21 bases lay between the germline ends. CDR3 length: 15 residues. The CDR3 bases are TGTGCCAGCACCAACACGACTAGGGGGAGTAATGGCTACACCTTC. Amino acid sequence: CASTNTTRGSNGYTF.

This chain joins TRBV9 and TRBJ2-1, with unresolved D. Trimming pared 0 bases from V and 5 bases from J, leaving 9 bases between. Germline assignment: CDR1 SGDLS and CDR2 YYNGEE. The CDR3 length is 14 residues. Written as DNA, the CDR3 is TGTGCCAGCAGCGTAGCTCTAGTGAACAATGAGCAGTTCTTC. Translated, it gives CASSVALVNNEQFF.

The rearrangement uses TRBV27 and TRBJ2-1; 7 bases are a match to TRBD1. V was clipped by 5 bases and J by 12 bases; unmatched bases: 10. CDR1 and CDR2 from the germline V gene are MNHEY and SMNVEV (reference sequence). The CDR3 is made up of 13 amino acids. The CDR3 protein is CASSLHVRDRQFF. CDR3 DNA sequence: TGTGCCAGCAGTCTACATGTCCGGGACAGGCAGTTCTTC.

The rearrangement uses TRBV15 and TRBJ2-5, with 7 bases matching TRBD1. Trimming removed 5 bases from V and 1 base from J; junction bases left unmatched: 1. Germline V gives CDR1 LNHNV, CDR2 YYDKDF (reference sequence). The CDR3 consists of 13 residues. The CDR3 region has the DNA TGTGCCACCAGCGACAGGGTCCAAGAGACCCAGTACTTC. Translated, it gives CATSDRVQETQYF.

The rearrangement joins TRBV29-1 to TRBJ2-1; 7 bases match TRBD1. Germline lookup yields CDR1 SQVTM and CDR2 ANQGSEA. J lost 10 bases, V lost 7 bases, and 10 bases had no gene match. The CDR3 is 12 residues long. Here the CDR3 DNA reads TGCAGCGCCACGGCAGGGGGAAAGGAGCAGTTCTTC. This translates into CSATAGGKEQFF.

The rearrangement joins TRBV7-6 to TRBJ2-2; D gene ambiguous. CDR1 SGHVS and CDR2 FNYEAQ come from the germline V gene. V lost 4 bases and J 5 bases, leaving 8 bases between the germline ends. CDR3 size: 13 residues. The CDR3: CASSYSPTGELFF. The CDR3 DNA sequence: TGTGCCAGCAGCTACAGCCCGACCGGGGAGCTGTTTTTT. Full variable domain (missing parts from reference TRBV7-6 and TRBJ2-2): GAGVSQSPRYKVTKRGQDVALRCDPISGHVSLYWYRQALGQGPEFLTYFNYEAQQDKSGLPNDRFSAERPEGSISTLTIQRTEQRDSAMYRCASSYSPTGELFFGEGSRLTVL.

The rearrangement links TRBV9 to TRBJ2-7; D remains ambiguous. Germline values: CDR1 SGDLS, CDR2 YYNGEE. V lost 3 bases to trimming and J lost 0 bases, with 7 bases between them. This CDR3 has 13 residues. CDR3 in DNA: TGTGCCAGCAGCGGTGGGTCCTCCTACGAGCAGTACTTC. It translates to CASSGGSSYEQYF.

The CDR3 region is CASSQGEGHRGYTF. CDR3 nucleotides: TGTGCCAGCAGCCAAGGCGAGGGACATCGTGGCTACACCTTC. The rearrangement uses TRBV25-1 and TRBJ1-2, with D possibly TRBD1 on 6 matching bases. This CDR3 contains 14 residues. Per germline, CDR1 MGHDK and CDR2 SYGVNS. Trimming removed 6 bases from V and 7 bases from J, with 18 bases in between.

The V call is TRBV4-3, the J call TRBJ1-2; a possible D gene is TRBD1 (5 bases). Trimming pared 1 base from V and 8 bases from J, leaving 17 bases between. CDR1 and CDR2 (germline): LGHNA, YSLEER. CDR3 length equals 15 residues. CDR3 sequence (DNA): TGCGCCAGCAGCCAAGGGGACGGGGGAGGAGGCGGCTACACCTTC. Translation: CASSQGDGGGGGYTF.

This clone was detected only a few times. The chain links TRBV11-2 to TRBJ2-1; D is perhaps TRBD2 (7 bases). The CDR3 sequence is 15 residues long. The germline V gene has CDR1 SGHAT and CDR2 FQNNGV. The V gene lost 1 base and the J gene lost 8 bases, with 15 bases spanning the gap. CDR3 protein: CASSLGGGALDEQFF. CDR3 DNA sequence: TGTGCCAGCAGCTTAGGTGGGGGGGCCCTCGATGAGCAGTTCTTC.

This clone appeared once. This rearrangement joins TRBV4-1 to TRBJ2-3; D unresolved. Looked up from germline, CDR1 is MGHRA and CDR2 is YSYEKL. Trimming took 0 bases from V and 1 from J, leaving 11 bases between them. The CDR3 extends over 16 amino acids. The CDR3 DNA reads TGCGCCAGCAGCCAAGAACGGCTAGACGGCACAGATACGCAGTATTTT. Amino acid sequence: CASSQERLDGTDTQYF.